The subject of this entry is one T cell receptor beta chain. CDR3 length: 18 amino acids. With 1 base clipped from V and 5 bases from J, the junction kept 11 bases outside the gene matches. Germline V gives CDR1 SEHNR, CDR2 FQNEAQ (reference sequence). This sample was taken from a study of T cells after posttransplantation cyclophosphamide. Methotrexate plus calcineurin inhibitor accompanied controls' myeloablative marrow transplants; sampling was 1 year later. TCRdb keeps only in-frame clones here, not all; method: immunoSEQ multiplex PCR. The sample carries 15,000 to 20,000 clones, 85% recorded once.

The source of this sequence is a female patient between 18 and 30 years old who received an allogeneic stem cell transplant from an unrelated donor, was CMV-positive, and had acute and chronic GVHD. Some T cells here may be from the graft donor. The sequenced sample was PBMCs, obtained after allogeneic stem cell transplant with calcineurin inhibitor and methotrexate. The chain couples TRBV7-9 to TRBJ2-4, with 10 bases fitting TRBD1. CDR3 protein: CASSLVVGTGDAQNIQYF. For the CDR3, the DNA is TGTGCCAGCAGCTTAGTTGTAGGGACAGGGGACGCCCAAAACATTCAGTACTTC.